The clone carrying this TCR beta chain showed up many times. The data belong to a study of metastatic and nonmetastatic thyroid tumors. Study in general: Thyroid patients, malignant and benign, had repertoires compared across blood and tumor or nodule tissue.

TCRdb re-called the PCR reads with MiXCR. The sample consists of tens of thousands of clones, about a sixth of them appearing once. Patients underwent thyroid surgery, and none had received any treatment before it. This CDR3 is 14 amino acids long. Trimming at V came to 8 bases and at J to 5 bases, leaving 7 bases not matched to a gene. The germline V gene has CDR1 MNHEY and CDR2 SMNVEV (reference sequence). The chain carries TRBV27 and TRBJ2-5; TRBD1 aligns across 11 bases. Sample: blood. This sequence originates from a male donor with papillary thyroid cancer or a benign thyroid nodule (not recorded which). Some clones in this sample may be carry-over from other donors' samples. In DNA, the CDR3 is TGTGCCAGCTCGGACAGGGGGCTTCGGGAGACCCAGTACTTC. Translated: CASSDRGLRETQYF.